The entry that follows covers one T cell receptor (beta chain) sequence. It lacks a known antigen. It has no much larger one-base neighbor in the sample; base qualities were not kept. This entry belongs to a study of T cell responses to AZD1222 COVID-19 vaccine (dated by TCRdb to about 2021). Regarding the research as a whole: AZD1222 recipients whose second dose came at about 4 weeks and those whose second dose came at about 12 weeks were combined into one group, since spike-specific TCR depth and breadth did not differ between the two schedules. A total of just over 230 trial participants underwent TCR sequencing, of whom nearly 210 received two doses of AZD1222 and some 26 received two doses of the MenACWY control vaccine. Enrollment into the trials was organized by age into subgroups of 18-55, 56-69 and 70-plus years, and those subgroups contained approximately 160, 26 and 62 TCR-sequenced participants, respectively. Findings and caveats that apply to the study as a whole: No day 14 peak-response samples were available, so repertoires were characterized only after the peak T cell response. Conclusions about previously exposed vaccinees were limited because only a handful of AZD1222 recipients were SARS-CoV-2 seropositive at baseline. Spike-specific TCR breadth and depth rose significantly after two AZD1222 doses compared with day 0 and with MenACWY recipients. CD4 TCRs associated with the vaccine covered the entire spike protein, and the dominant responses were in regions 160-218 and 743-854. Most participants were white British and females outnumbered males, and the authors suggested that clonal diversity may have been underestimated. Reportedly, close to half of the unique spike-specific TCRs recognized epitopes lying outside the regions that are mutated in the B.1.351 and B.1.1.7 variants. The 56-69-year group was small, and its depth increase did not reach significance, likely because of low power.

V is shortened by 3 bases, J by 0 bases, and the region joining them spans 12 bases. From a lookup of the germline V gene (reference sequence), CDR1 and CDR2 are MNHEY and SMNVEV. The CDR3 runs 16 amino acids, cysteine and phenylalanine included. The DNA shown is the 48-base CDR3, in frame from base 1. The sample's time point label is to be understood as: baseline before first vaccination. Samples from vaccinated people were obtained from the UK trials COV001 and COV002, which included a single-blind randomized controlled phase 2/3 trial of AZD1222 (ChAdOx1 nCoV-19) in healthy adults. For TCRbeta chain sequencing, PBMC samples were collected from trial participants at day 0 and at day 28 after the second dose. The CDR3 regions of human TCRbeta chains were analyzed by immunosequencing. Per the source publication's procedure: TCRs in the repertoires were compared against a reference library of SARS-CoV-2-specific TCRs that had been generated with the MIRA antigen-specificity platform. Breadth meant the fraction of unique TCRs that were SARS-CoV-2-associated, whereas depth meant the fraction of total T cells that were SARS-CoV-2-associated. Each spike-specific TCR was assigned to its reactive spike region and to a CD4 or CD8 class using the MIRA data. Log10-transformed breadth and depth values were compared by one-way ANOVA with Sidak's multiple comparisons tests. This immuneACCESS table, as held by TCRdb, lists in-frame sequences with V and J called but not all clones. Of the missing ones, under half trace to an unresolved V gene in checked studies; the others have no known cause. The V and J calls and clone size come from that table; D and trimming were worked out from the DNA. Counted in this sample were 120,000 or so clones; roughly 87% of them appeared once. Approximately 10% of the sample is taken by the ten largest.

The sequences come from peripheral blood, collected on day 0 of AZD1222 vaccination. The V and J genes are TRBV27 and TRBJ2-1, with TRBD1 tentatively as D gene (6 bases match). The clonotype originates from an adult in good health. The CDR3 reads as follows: CASSLPGASSYNEQFF. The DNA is TGTGCCAGCAGTTTGCCAGGGGCAAGCTCCTACAATGAGCAGTTCTTC.